These 3 T cell receptor beta chains share one sample of origin, sequenced in a study of Ad26.COV2.S vaccination and SARS-CoV-2 variants. Treatment given: roughly 18 received Ad26.COV2.S at low or high dose, single or two shots; 5 received placebo; per-sample allocation not given. Sampling was done on day 63 after the first vaccine or placebo injection. Clones were sequenced by immunoSEQ multiplex PCR, and TCRdb holds only the in-frame ones, with some missing. Of a few hundred thousand clones detected, 85% to 90% appear once; the ten largest clones hold about 4%. This specimen consisted of peripheral blood, obtained in a trial of Ad26.COV2.S vaccine versus placebo. These receptors came from a person between 18 and 65 years old who received the Ad26.COV2.S COVID-19 vaccine or a placebo.

A few counts support this clone. V gene TRBV4-1 combines with J gene TRBJ1-6, with 8 bases matching TRBD1. This CDR3 region has 16 residues. Germline CDR1 is MGHRA and CDR2 is YSYEKL. Trimming took 3 bases from V and 8 from J; bases not matched to a gene: 9. In nucleotides, the CDR3 is TGCGCCAGCAGCCATCTATCGACAGGGGCCGATTCACCCCTCCACTTT. Protein: CASSHLSTGADSPLHF.

This chain links TRBV19 with TRBJ2-2, with TRBD1 identical over 9 bases. The V gene end was trimmed by 7 bases and the J gene end by 6 bases; junction bases not matched to a gene: 12. The germline V gene has CDR1 LNHDA and CDR2 SQIVND (reference sequence). The CDR3 loop spans 16 amino acids. The DNA of the CDR3 is TGTGCCAGTACGCCTCGTGGGACAGGGAATCCCGGGGAGCTGTTTTTT. It encodes CASTPRGTGNPGELFF.

The V call is TRBV5-4, the J call TRBJ2-1, with 8 bases identical to TRBD2. The CDR3 has 15 residues. Germline V gene data show CDR1 as SGHNT and CDR2 as YYREEE (reference sequence). V was pared by 6 bases and J by 4 bases, with 9 bases of the junction left unmatched. The CDR3 is CASTGAGAPYNEQFF. In DNA form, the CDR3 reads TGTGCCAGCACCGGAGCGGGGGCCCCTTACAATGAGCAGTTCTTC.